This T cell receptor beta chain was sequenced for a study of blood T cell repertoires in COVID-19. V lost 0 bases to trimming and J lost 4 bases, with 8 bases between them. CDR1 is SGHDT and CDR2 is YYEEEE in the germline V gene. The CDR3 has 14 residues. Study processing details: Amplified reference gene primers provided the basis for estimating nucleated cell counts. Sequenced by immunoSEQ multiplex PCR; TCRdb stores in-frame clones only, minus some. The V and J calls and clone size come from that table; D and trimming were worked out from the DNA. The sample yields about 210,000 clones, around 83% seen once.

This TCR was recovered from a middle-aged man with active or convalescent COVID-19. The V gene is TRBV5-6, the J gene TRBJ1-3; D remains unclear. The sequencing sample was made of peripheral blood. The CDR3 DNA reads TGTGCCAGCAGCTTGGGAGGGTCAGGAAACACCATATATTTT. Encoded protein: CASSLGGSGNTIYF. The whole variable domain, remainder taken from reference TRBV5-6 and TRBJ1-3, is DAGVTQSPTHLIKTRGQQVTLRCSPKSGHDTVSWYQQALGQGPQFIFQYYEEEERQRGNFPDRFSGHQFPNYSSELNVNALLLGDSALYLCASSLGGSGNTIYFGEGSWLTVV.